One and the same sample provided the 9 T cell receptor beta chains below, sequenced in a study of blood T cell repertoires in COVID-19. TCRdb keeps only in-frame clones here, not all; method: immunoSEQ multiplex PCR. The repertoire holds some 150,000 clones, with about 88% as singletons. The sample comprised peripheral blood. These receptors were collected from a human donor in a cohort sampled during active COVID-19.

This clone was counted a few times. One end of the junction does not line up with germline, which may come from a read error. CDR3 protein: CASSLVGQQVSF. CDR3 in DNA: TGTGCCAGCAGCTTGGTCGGCCAGCAGGTATCATTT. The chain links TRBV5-6 to TRBJ1-4; D uncertain. The CDR3 spans 12 residues. From germline, CDR1 is SGHDT and CDR2 YYEEEE.

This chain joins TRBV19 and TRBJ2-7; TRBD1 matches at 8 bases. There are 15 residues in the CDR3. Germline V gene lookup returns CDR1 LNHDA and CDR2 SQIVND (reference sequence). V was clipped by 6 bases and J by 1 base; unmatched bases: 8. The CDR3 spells CASSSPGTGSYEQYF. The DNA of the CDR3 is TGTGCCAGTAGCTCCCCCGGGACAGGTTCCTACGAGCAGTACTTC.

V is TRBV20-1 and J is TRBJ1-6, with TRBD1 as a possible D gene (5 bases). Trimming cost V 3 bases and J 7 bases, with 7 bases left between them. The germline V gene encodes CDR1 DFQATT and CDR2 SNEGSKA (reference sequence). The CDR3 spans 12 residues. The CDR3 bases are TGCAGTGCTAGTGACAGAAATTCACCCCTCCACTTT. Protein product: CSASDRNSPLHF.

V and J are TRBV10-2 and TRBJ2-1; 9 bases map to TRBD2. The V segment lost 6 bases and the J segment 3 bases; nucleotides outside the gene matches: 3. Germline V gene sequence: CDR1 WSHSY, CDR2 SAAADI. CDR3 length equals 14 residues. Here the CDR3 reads CASSPSGIYNEQFF. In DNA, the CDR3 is TGCGCCAGCAGCCCTAGCGGGATCTACAATGAGCAGTTCTTC.

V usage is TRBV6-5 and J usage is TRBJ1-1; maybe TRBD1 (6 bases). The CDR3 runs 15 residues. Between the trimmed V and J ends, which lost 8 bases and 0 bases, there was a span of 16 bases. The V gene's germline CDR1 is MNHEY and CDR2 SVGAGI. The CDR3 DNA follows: TGTGCCAGCCGACTAGGCGGGGGCTTGAACACTGAAGCTTTCTTT. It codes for CASRLGGGLNTEAFF.

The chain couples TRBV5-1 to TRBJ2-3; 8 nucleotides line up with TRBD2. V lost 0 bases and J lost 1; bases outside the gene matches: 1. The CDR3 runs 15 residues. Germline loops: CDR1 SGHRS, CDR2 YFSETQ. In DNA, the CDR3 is TGCGCCAGCAGCTTGGGTAGCGGGGGCACAGATACGCAGTATTTT. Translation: CASSLGSGGTDTQYF.

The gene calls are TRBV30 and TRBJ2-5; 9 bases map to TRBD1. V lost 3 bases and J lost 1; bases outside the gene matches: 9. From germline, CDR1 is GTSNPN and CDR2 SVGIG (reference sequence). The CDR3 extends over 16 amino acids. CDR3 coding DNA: TGTGCCTGGAGCCTTACCGGGACAGGGTTCCAAGAGACCCAGTACTTC. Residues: CAWSLTGTGFQETQYF.

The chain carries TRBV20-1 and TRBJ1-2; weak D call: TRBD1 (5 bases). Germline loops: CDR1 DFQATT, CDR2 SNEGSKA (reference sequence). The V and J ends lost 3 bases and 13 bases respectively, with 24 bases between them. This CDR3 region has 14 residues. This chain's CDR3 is CSASSGQPFGGVTF. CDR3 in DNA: TGCAGTGCTAGTTCAGGACAACCCTTCGGAGGGGTCACCTTC.

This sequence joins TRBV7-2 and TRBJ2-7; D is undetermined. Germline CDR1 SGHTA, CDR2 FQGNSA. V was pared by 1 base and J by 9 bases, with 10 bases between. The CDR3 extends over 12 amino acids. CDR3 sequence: CASSLGPSAQYF. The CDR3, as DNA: TGTGCCAGCAGCTTAGGGCCCTCTGCGCAGTACTTC. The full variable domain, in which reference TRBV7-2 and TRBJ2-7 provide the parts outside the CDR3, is GAGVSQSPSNKVTEKGKDVELRCDPISGHTALYWYRQSLGQGLEFLIYFQGNSAPDKSGLPSDRFSAERTGGSVSTLTIQRTQQEDSAVYLCASSLGPSAQYFGPGTRLTVT.